These 8 T cell receptor beta chains came from one sample sequenced in a study of graft-versus-host responses after intestinal transplantation. Only in-frame clones appear in the TCRdb table, and some are missing; sequencing was by immunoSEQ multiplex PCR. The sample has roughly 85,000 clones; approximately 89% are singletons. No cognate antigen is known for these TCRs. Sequencing used unstimulated CD8+ T cells sorted from spleen or lymph node cells, obtained before transplant. These receptors were obtained from a human donor who was the organ donor for an intestinal transplant.

J is TRBJ2-2 and V is TRBV29-1; 9 nucleotides line up with TRBD2. This CDR3 is 16 amino acids long. Germline V lookup: CDR1 SQVTM, CDR2 ANQGSEA. The V and J ends lost 0 bases and 1 base, in that order; junction bases with no gene match: 3. CDR3 nucleotides: TGCAGCGTTGAAGATCGGCGGGGGGGGAACACCGGGGAGCTGTTTTTT. Translating it yields CSVEDRRGGNTGELFF.

The chain recombines TRBV6-1 with TRBJ1-1; tentative D call: TRBD1 (5 bases). This CDR3 comprises 19 residues. Germline CDR1 and CDR2: MNHNS and SASEGT. V gave up 2 bases and J gave up 5 bases, with 27 bases separating them. The CDR3 spells CASSEPSPEIDRYRTEAFF. DNA for the CDR3: TGTGCCAGCAGTGAACCAAGTCCAGAAATAGACAGATATAGAACTGAAGCTTTCTTT.

V and J are TRBV7-9 and TRBJ2-7, with D perhaps being TRBD1 or TRBD2 (6 bases each). The CDR3 is 16 residues long. Germline CDR1 and CDR2: SEHNR and FQNEAQ (reference sequence). The V and J ends lost 0 bases and 1 base respectively, with 13 bases between them. The CDR3: CASSLAGGNPSYEQYF. The CDR3 DNA reads TGTGCCAGCAGCTTAGCGGGGGGCAACCCATCCTACGAGCAGTACTTC.

The chain's CDR3 is CASSSPGTGEADGYTF. The CDR3 region has the DNA TGTGCCAGCAGTTCGCCCGGGACAGGGGAGGCAGATGGCTACACCTTC. The V and J genes are TRBV27 and TRBJ1-2; 10 nucleotides match TRBD1. The CDR3 is 16 residues long. CDR1 and CDR2 (germline): MNHEY, SMNVEV (reference sequence). Germline trimming cut 4 bases from V and 6 bases from J; bases unmatched to any gene: 11.

About this clone: The sample has other DNA sequences that encode this CDR3 too. The rearrangement links TRBV5-1 to TRBJ2-1; 10 bases are shared with TRBD2. This CDR3 is 15 amino acids long. CDR1 SGHRS and CDR2 YFSETQ come from the germline V gene. V lost 0 bases to trimming and J lost 5 bases; unmatched junction nucleotides: 2. The CDR3 spells CASSLGLAGDNEQFF. CDR3 nucleotides: TGCGCCAGCAGCTTGGGGCTAGCGGGGGACAATGAGCAGTTCTTC.

V is TRBV11-3 and J is TRBJ2-7; D tentatively reads TRBD1 or TRBD2 (5 bases each). The CDR3 has 14 amino acids. V lost 1 base, J lost 1 base, and 8 bases lay in between. The V gene's germline CDR1 is SGHNT and CDR2 YENEEA. This CDR3 reads CASSLGWGSYEQYF. In DNA form, the CDR3 reads TGTGCCAGCAGCTTAGGGTGGGGGTCCTACGAGCAGTACTTC.

CDR3: CASSQDLPGYYGYTF. The CDR3 nucleotides read TGCGCCAGCAGCCAAGATCTACCGGGCTACTATGGCTACACCTTC. The V and J genes are TRBV4-1 and TRBJ1-2; D is unresolved. Germline V lookup: CDR1 MGHRA, CDR2 YSYEKL. V was clipped by 0 bases and J by 3 bases, with 11 bases between them. The CDR3 totals 15 residues.

This chain links TRBV10-2 with TRBJ1-2, with D maybe TRBD1 (5 bases). Trimming removed 8 bases from V and 7 bases from J, with 8 bases in between. The CDR3 loop spans 10 amino acids. Per the germline V gene, CDR1 is WSHSY and CDR2 is SAAADI. The CDR3 DNA reads TGCGCCAGCGGGGCCCCTGGCTACACCTTC. It translates to CASGAPGYTF.